Sequencing of this TCR beta chain was carried out in a study of tissue T cells after allogeneic stem cell transplantation. Study results and caveats: Blood and spleen captured only part of the tissue TCR repertoire. The study did not identify alloreactive or antigen-specific tissue TCRs, and some clones might be persisting host cells. This small cohort was clinically heterogeneous, and sampling depth was a limitation.

On this clone itself: Antigen specificity is unknown. Gene names follow the mouse nomenclature.

Produced via immunoSEQ multiplex PCR; TCRdb's table is partial and in-frame only. The data show more than 1,000 clones, with around 46% seen just once and 25% held by the top ten. Time point reported: mouse harvest day 14 after allogeneic transplant. Tail vein injection delivered 10^7 T-cell-depleted bone marrow cells and 10^6 splenic CD5+ T cells. The sequence came from a female BALB/c mouse given C57BL/6 T cells with graft-versus-host disease after an allogeneic hematopoietic cell transplant. Input material: gut tissue.

The CDR3: CASSLRDWGYEQYF. The CDR3 bases that were read are TGTGCCAGCAGCTTGAGGGACTGGGGGTATGAACAGTAC. The chain joins TRBV3 to TRBJ2-7, with TRBD2 identical over 11 bases. The read falls 1 residue short of the CDR3 end, and the missing part is taken from the germline J gene. The CDR3 covers 14 residues. J lost 4 bases, V lost 3 bases, and 2 bases had no gene match. Germline V gene sequence: CDR1 SNHLY, CDR2 FYNGKV (reference sequence).